This entry describes one TCR beta chain. Its antigen is currently unknown. PCR used 60 Vbeta primers and 13 Jbeta primers. Produced via immunoSEQ multiplex PCR; TCRdb's table is partial and in-frame only. The profile covers about 160,000 clones, with around 80% appearing a single time and roughly 1% taken by the ten largest. The data originate from a study of cytomegalovirus exposure and HLA in healthy donors. Regarding the study as a whole: A later examination showed that TCR association rates differed by HLA locus, with DRB1 most and HLA-C fewest.

The germline V gene has CDR1 MGHDK and CDR2 SYGVNS. J gave up 4 bases and V 6 bases, and 3 bases lay outside the gene matches. This CDR3 has 13 residues. The gene calls are TRBV25-1 and TRBJ1-3; TRBD1 matches 7 bases. This receptor was identified in a middle-aged woman in good health and CMV-seronegative. The specimen sequenced was PBMCs. CDR3 coding DNA: TGTGCCAGCAGACAGGGGTTCGGAAACACCATATATTTT. Protein sequence: CASRQGFGNTIYF.